This T cell receptor (beta chain) was recorded in a study of siplizumab effects on memory and regulatory T cells (dated by TCRdb to about 2019). Looking at the study overall: The effect of the anti-CD2 antibody siplizumab on alloreactive T-cell subsets was examined in allogeneic mixed lymphocyte reactions constructed from human PBMCs. Study-wide conclusions, independent of this receptor: Greater diversity appeared to be present in unstimulated naive T cells than in memory T cells, and a substantial contribution to the alloresponse seemed to be made by naive cells. No functional confirmation was obtained for the suppressive function of proliferating Tregs from siplizumab cultures. Of the alloreactive CD4+ clones that could be mapped, the Treg-derived share averaged almost 70% with siplizumab compared with around 27% in control reactions. The cumulative frequency of alloreactive sequences that could be traced back to unstimulated CD4+ memory T cells was significantly reduced by siplizumab. About 75-97% of proliferating CD4+ or CD8+ clones could not be given a naive or memory phenotype. Because sequences at frequencies below about 10^-5 were poorly captured, only a minor fraction of alloreactive clones could be mapped back to unstimulated subsets.

Receptor libraries were prepared by the immunoSEQ multiplex PCR assay. The deep sequencing platform assayed approximately 10^5 TCR templates per sample. Genomic DNA extracted from sorted T cells was used for TCRbeta CDR3 sequencing. Per the original workflow: The R programming language was used for clonal analysis of the TCRbeta CDR3 data. Comparing unstimulated samples against CFSE-low samples taken after the reaction was how alloreactive CD4+ and CD8+ clones were defined. Regulatory or non-regulatory origin of alloreactive CD4+ clones was assigned by matching sequences to the sorted unstimulated Treg and non-Treg repertoires. TCRdb mirrors the immuneACCESS table, restricted to in-frame sequences. Some clones are absent from its copies; in checked studies, under half trace to an unresolved V gene, and the reason for the others is unknown. The D gene and trimming were derived from the DNA, and the V and J assignments and clone size from that table. The sample table records fewer than 120,000 clones; 80% to 95% of these occur just once. Jointly, the top ten make up 1.3% of the sample.

For this clone: Which antigen it targets is not known. Within one base of it there is no much larger clone, and no base qualities were kept.

Sorted unstimulated T cells, along with proliferating T cells recovered from mixed lymphocyte reactions, underwent TCRbeta CDR3 sequencing. Fresh whole blood from approximately 10 HLA-typed healthy donors was used to isolate PBMCs. V lost 4 bases and J lost 8 bases; the stretch between them is 20 bases long. CDR1 and CDR2 are drawn from the germline V gene: SGHTA, FQGNSA. The CDR3 contains 15 residues, cysteine and phenylalanine counted. CDR3 DNA only is kept here, 45 bases in frame from base 1. Sequenced sample: CD4+ T cells sorted from blood. This receptor chain uses TRBV7-2 and TRBJ1-2; D gene: possibly TRBD1, on 6 matching bases. The receptor was isolated from a human donor in good health. Here is the DNA: TGTGCCAGCAGCTCCTCCGGGCGGGGGGCGCAGGGCTACACCTTC. This gives the protein CASSSSGRGAQGYTF.